This T cell receptor beta chain was recorded in a study of technical replicates of blood from a few donors. Some clones are missing from TCRdb's copy, which holds only in-frame ones; the method was immunoSEQ multiplex PCR. The data hold about 61,000 clones, with 97% observed a single time. This CDR3 comprises 17 residues. Germline CDR1 is MDHEN and CDR2 is SYDVKM. V lost 4 bases, J lost 2 bases, and 18 bases lay in between. The chain joins TRBV28 to TRBJ2-1, with D possibly TRBD2 on 6 matching bases. Sequenced sample: T cells isolated from PBMCs. This TCR was sampled from a human donor in good health. Written as DNA, the CDR3 is TGTGCCAGCAGTTCCTACCCGGAGGGGCAGACCTACAATGAGCAGTTCTTC. Protein product: CASSSYPEGQTYNEQFF.